Below, 2 T cell receptor beta chains from the same sample are listed, as sequenced in a study of radiotherapy plus CTLA-4 blockade in lung cancer (dated 2018 in TCRdb). The library was prepared using the immunoSEQ multiplex PCR assay. The clones in this table, taken by TCRdb from immuneACCESS, are in-frame only. Not every clone is retained; where verified, under half of the shortfall comes from an unresolved V gene, and the cause of the rest is unknown. The sample table contains tens of thousands of clones; only one count was recorded for about four fifths of them. The ten largest clonotypes hold 0.75% to 1% of the sample. Sequenced material: peripheral blood, taken from a patient treated with radiotherapy plus ipilimumab. These receptors all come from a human donor with non-small cell lung cancer who had stable disease on radiotherapy plus ipilimumab.

This chain joins TRBV5-1 and TRBJ1-2; tentative D call: TRBD1 (6 bases). Trimming pared 0 bases from V and 2 bases from J, leaving 11 bases between. The CDR3 has 15 residues. The germline V gene has CDR1 SGHRS and CDR2 YFSETQ. DNA of the CDR3: TGCGCCAGCAGCTTGGCCTCAGGGGTCAACTATGGCTACACCTTC. It codes for CASSLASGVNYGYTF. The full variable domain, rest sourced from reference TRBV5-1 and TRBJ1-2, is KAGVTQTPRYLIKTRGQQVTLSCSPISGHRSVSWYQQTPGQGLQFLFEYFSETQRNKGNFPGRFSGRQFSNSRSEMNVSTLELGDSALYLCASSLASGVNYGYTFGSGTRLTVV.

The chain employs TRBV11-2 and TRBJ2-7; a possible D gene is TRBD2 (7 bases). This CDR3 is 14 amino acids long. Trimming left V 5 bases short and J 2 bases short, with 13 bases between. Per germline, CDR1 SGHAT and CDR2 FQNNGV. The CDR3 sequence: CASSQGRGPYEQYF. CDR3 nucleotides: TGTGCCAGCAGCCAGGGGCGGGGGCCCTACGAGCAGTACTTC.